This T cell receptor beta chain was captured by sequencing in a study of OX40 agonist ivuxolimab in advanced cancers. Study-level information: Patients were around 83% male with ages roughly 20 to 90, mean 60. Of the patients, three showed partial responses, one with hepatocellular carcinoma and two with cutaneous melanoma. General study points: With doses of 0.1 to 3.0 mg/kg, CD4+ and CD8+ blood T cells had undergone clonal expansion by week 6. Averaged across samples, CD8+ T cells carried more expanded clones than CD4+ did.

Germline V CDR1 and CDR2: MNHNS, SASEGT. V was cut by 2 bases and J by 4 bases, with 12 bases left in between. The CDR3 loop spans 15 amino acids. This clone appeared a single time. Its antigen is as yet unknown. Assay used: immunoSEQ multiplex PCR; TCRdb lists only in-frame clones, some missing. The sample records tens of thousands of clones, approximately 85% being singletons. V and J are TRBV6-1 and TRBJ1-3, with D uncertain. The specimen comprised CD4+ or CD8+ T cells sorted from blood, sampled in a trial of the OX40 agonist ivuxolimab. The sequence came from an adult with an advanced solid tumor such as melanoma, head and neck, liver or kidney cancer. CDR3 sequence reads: CASSERYQAGNTIYF. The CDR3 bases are TGTGCCAGCAGTGAAAGGTACCAGGCCGGAAACACCATATATTTT.